This T cell receptor (beta chain) was observed in a study of neurological immune-mediated disorders. The cDNA was generated through 5'RACE incorporating 10-nucleotide random UMIs. TCRdb fed the 5' RACE reads into MiXCR, producing one record per CDR3 protein. The sample lists 50,000 to 60,000 distinct CDR3 sequences; 4% were seen once. This clonotype was observed at least ten times. Germline V gene lookup returns CDR1 MNHEY and CDR2 SVGEGT. V was trimmed by 7 bases and J by 7 bases, leaving 12 bases between them. The CDR3 is 12 residues long. The material sequenced was CD4+ T cells from blood. The sequence was obtained from a woman aged 35 to 49 with multiple sclerosis. V is TRBV6-2 or TRBV6-3 and J is TRBJ2-3; D tentatively reads TRBD1 or TRBD2 (5 bases each). The CDR3: CASTPTGHTQYF. The CDR3 bases are TGTGCCAGCACTCCGACGGGACATACGCAGTATTTT.